Listed below are T cell receptor beta chains from one sample, sequenced in a study of cytomegalovirus exposure and HLA in healthy donors. Clones were read by immunoSEQ multiplex PCR, and TCRdb kept only the in-frame ones, dropping some. Among more than 150,000 clones listed, approximately 79% were seen once. Specimen: PBMCs. Receptor source: a man aged 35-49 years in good health and CMV-seropositive. CDR3s leave out the opening cysteine and the closing phenylalanine or tryptophan.

length: 13; V: TRBV7-2; J: TRBJ1-6; CDR3: ASSLADSGRSPLH
length: 13; V: TRBV5-1; J: TRBJ2-1; CDR3: ASSLSASGLNEQF
length: 12; V: TRBV5-1; J: TRBJ2-2; CDR3: ASSSGQGAGELF
length: 13; V: TRBV6-5; J: TRBJ2-5; CDR3: ASSYYPGTAETQY
length: 13; V: TRBV5-6; J: TRBJ1-2; CDR3: ASRTPGQGAWGYT
length: 13; V: TRBV4-1; J: TRBJ2-7; CDR3: ASSQDQQGGDEQY
length: 8; V: TRBV20-1; J: TRBJ2-7; CDR3: SARDGGSF
length: 12; V: TRBV7-3; J: TRBJ2-2; CDR3: ASSLIRGTGELF
length: 12; V: TRBV2; J: TRBJ2-2; CDR3: ASTERGNTGELF
length: 12; V: TRBV5-6; J: TRBJ2-7; CDR3: ASSFQTGPYEQY
length: 16; V: TRBV10-3; J: TRBJ1-2; CDR3: AISELGQGARGDYGYT
length: 13; V: TRBV21-1; J: TRBJ1-2; CDR3: ASSPHLSGNYGYT
length: 10; V: TRBV10-2; J: TRBJ2-7; CDR3: ASRSQGYEQY
length: 12; V: TRBV28; J: TRBJ2-7; CDR3: ASSLVTGAYEQY
length: 13; V: TRBV18; J: TRBJ2-5; CDR3: ASSPTGSRQETQY
length: 9; V: TRBV29-1; J: TRBJ1-1; CDR3: SVAPGTEAF
length: 12; V: TRBV30; J: TRBJ2-7; CDR3: AWSAGTVTYEQY
length: 11; V: TRBV4-1; J: TRBJ2-5; CDR3: ASSQGLVGTQY
length: 12; V: TRBV27; J: TRBJ2-5; CDR3: ASRPGLGGETQY
length: 10; V: TRBV7-3; J: TRBJ2-7; CDR3: ASSVSSYEQY
length: 14; V: TRBV4-2; J: TRBJ1-4; CDR3: ASSQDAPGQGEKLF
length: 15; V: TRBV19; J: TRBJ2-2; CDR3: ASSLIPQGRAAGELF
length: 13; V: TRBV5-1; J: TRBJ2-1; CDR3: ASSGTSGGAYEQF
length: 12; V: TRBV28; J: TRBJ2-5; CDR3: ASSSLTGRETQY
length: 13; V: TRBV18; J: TRBJ2-7; CDR3: ASTTLGGGVDEQY
length: 12; V: TRBV19; J: TRBJ1-2; CDR3: ASAGPVDRYGYT
length: 18; V: TRBV28; J: TRBJ2-7; CDR3: ASPPGGAPINVLRSYEQY
length: 14; V: TRBV4-2; J: TRBJ2-3; CDR3: ASSQERSGGADTQY
length: 12; V: TRBV27; J: TRBJ1-5; CDR3: ASSLSRGNQPQH
length: 11; V: TRBV6-5; J: TRBJ2-2; CDR3: ASSRQERGELF
length: 12; V: TRBV10-2; J: TRBJ1-3; CDR3: ASRQGASGNTIY
length: 12; V: TRBV5-6; J: TRBJ2-7; CDR3: ASTRGGRGGEQY
length: 12; V: TRBV11-3; J: TRBJ2-1; CDR3: ASSYPSSNNEQF
length: 13; V: TRBV5-6; J: TRBJ2-1; CDR3: ASSLDRLLYNEQF
length: 13; V: TRBV6-5; J: TRBJ2-7; CDR3: ASSYEGRGPNEQY